The 5 T cell receptor beta chains below come from one sample, sequenced in a study of T cell responses to AZD1222 COVID-19 vaccine. Only in-frame clones appear in the TCRdb table, and some are missing; sequencing was by immunoSEQ multiplex PCR. The sample lists 150,000 to 200,000 clones, 90% to 95% seen once, with 7.5% to 10% in the top ten. The material was peripheral blood, obtained on day 0 of AZD1222 vaccination. The receptors shown here come from an adult in good health.

The chain uses TRBV29-1 and TRBJ2-1; no firm D call. The V gene lost 4 bases and the J gene lost 4 bases, with 11 bases spanning the gap. Germline assignment: CDR1 SQVTM and CDR2 ANQGSEA. CDR3 length: 13 residues. The CDR3 coding sequence is TGCAGCGTTGTAGGTATCATGTACAATGAGCAGTTCTTC. It yields the protein CSVVGIMYNEQFF.

The V and J genes are TRBV5-4 and TRBJ2-2; 9 bases line up with TRBD1. Looked up from germline, CDR1 is SGHNT and CDR2 is YYREEE (reference sequence). The CDR3 has 15 residues. The trim removed 4 bases at V and 1 base at J, leaving 2 bases unmatched. The CDR3 DNA reads TGTGCCAGCAGCCCGGGACAGGGGAACACCGGGGAGCTGTTTTTT. It yields the protein CASSPGQGNTGELFF.

This clone has only one observation. This chain links TRBV11-2 with TRBJ2-2; TRBD2 aligns across 7 bases. Trimming took 5 bases from V and 5 from J; bases not matched to a gene: 8. This CDR3 has 15 residues. Germline V gene lookup returns CDR1 SGHAT and CDR2 FQNNGV. The CDR3 spells CASSQTSAGTGELFF. The CDR3 DNA is TGTGCCAGCAGCCAAACTAGCGCCGGAACCGGGGAGCTGTTTTTT.

This clone appeared once. This chain uses TRBV19 with TRBJ2-7; the D gene is possibly TRBD1 (6 bases). Germline-derived CDR1 and CDR2 are LNHDA and SQIVND (reference sequence). The CDR3 consists of 15 residues. Trimming took off 0 bases at V and 1 base at J, with 10 bases between the two ends. For the CDR3, the DNA is TGTGCCAGTAGTATAGATCGGACAGTTTCCTACGAGCAGTACTTC. Its translation is CASSIDRTVSYEQYF.

This rearrangement joins TRBV7-3 to TRBJ2-2, with D possibly TRBD2 on 6 matching bases. Trimming shortened V by 0 bases and J by 3 bases, and 14 bases separated the two germline ends. Per germline, CDR1 SGHTA and CDR2 FQGTGA. The CDR3 is made up of 17 amino acids. The CDR3 region has the DNA TGTGCCAGCAGCTTAACGTGGGGGACGGGGGACACCGGGGAGCTGTTTTTT. This codes for CASSLTWGTGDTGELFF.